This record concerns one T cell receptor (beta chain) sequence. This CDR3 region has 16 residues. CDR1 and CDR2 from the germline V gene are SGDLS and YYNGEE. The V end lost 4 bases, the J end lost 1 base, and 17 bases lay between the germline ends. The source of the sample is a study of cytomegalovirus exposure and HLA in healthy donors. Measured with immunoSEQ multiplex PCR; TCRdb has only the in-frame clones, and not every one. The table has about 150,000 clones, 85% to 90% seen once; the top ten hold more than 2.5%. This receptor was obtained from a woman under 30 in good health and CMV-seropositive. The J gene is TRBJ1-1, the V gene TRBV9, with D maybe TRBD1 (5 bases). The sample was PBMCs. The CDR3 DNA follows: TGTGCCAGCAGCTTGACCCCGCAGGGTACGAACACTGAAGCTTTCTTT. Its translation is CASSLTPQGTNTEAFF.